A selection of T cell receptor beta chains follows, all from one sample in a study of cytomegalovirus exposure and HLA in healthy donors. Assay used: immunoSEQ multiplex PCR; TCRdb lists only in-frame clones, some missing. The data hold over 100,000 clones, with more than 75% observed a single time. Sequenced: PBMCs. The receptors derive from a male donor in good health and CMV-seronegative. Each CDR3 is given with its conserved first and last residue. The order of the fields is J gene, V gene, clone size, D gene, CDR3 DNA, CDR3 protein. A D gene is named only where the DNA matches it firmly. The listing skips clone size in some rows; elsewhere it reads once, few, many or a size class.

TRBJ2-5 | TRBV27 | . | TRBD1 | TGTGCCAGCAGTCCGGGGACAGGGGGAGAGACCCAGTACTTC | CASSPGTGGETQYF
TRBJ2-3 | TRBV18 | once | TRBD1 | TGTGCCAGCTCACCACCTACAGGGGGAGTAGGCACAGATACGCAGTATTTT | CASSPPTGGVGTDTQYF
TRBJ1-1 | TRBV18 | . | . | TGTGCCAGCTCACCGGGGCAGACTCCAGCTTTCTTT | CASSPGQTPAFF
TRBJ2-6 | TRBV2 | once | . | TGTGCCAGCAGTGGCAGTGGGGCCAACGTCCTGACTTTC | CASSGSGANVLTF
TRBJ1-5 | TRBV19 | . | TRBD1 | TGTGCCAGTAGTATTGGGGACAGGGGGGACGAGCCCCAGCATTTT | CASSIGDRGDEPQHF
TRBJ2-2 | TRBV6-1 | . | TRBD1 | TGTGCCAGCAGTGAAAGAGGACAGGGGATCACCGGGGAGCTGTTTTTT | CASSERGQGITGELFF
TRBJ2-6 | TRBV5-1 | . | . | TGCGCCAGCAGCCAGGACTCTAACTCTGGGGCCAACGTCCTGACTTTC | CASSQDSNSGANVLTF
TRBJ2-5 | TRBV18 | once | TRBD2 | TGTGCCAGCTCTCTCTCTACTAGCGACGAGACCCAGTACTTC | CASSLSTSDETQYF
TRBJ1-1 | TRBV30 | . | . | TGTGCCTGGAGTGGACCCTTTACAGGCCAGGGAGCTTTCTTT | CAWSGPFTGQGAFF
TRBJ1-1 | TRBV6-5 | few | . | TGTGCCAGCACCTCCGGAGGGCTGAACACTGAAGCTTTCTTT | CASTSGGLNTEAFF
TRBJ2-1 | TRBV6-5 | . | . | TGTGCCAGCAGTTACTCCCGAATGGCCAACAATGAGCAGTTCTTC | CASSYSRMANNEQFF
TRBJ1-3 | TRBV5-6 | once | TRBD1 | TGTGCCAGCAGCAGCGGGACAGGGTCCGGAAACACCATATATTTT | CASSSGTGSGNTIYF
TRBJ2-1 | TRBV7-9 | . | . | TGTGCCAGCAGCGCCGGGACATACAATGAGCAGTTCTTC | CASSAGTYNEQFF
TRBJ1-2 | TRBV27 | . | . | TGTGCCAGCAGTTTATTTTCAGGGAAGTATGGCTATGGCTACACCTTC | CASSLFSGKYGYGYTF
TRBJ2-5 | TRBV19 | . | TRBD1 | TGTGCCAGTACTGGGACAGGGGTTAACTTTGACCAAGAGACCCAGTACTTC | CASTGTGVNFDQETQYF
TRBJ2-1 | TRBV10-3 | . | . | TGTGCCATCAGTGAGCGGGGACTGGATTACAATGAGCAGTTCTTC | CAISERGLDYNEQFF
TRBJ2-1 | TRBV6-5 | . | TRBD1 | TGTGCCAGCAGTTACTCGACAGGGCCTCCAGGGAATGAGCAGTTCTTC | CASSYSTGPPGNEQFF
TRBJ2-7 | TRBV7-9 | . | . | TGTGCCAGCAGCTTAGAAGGGGTCGAGCAGTACTTC | CASSLEGVEQYF